This record concerns one T cell receptor beta chain sequence. What it recognizes is unknown. This same CDR3 is encoded by further DNA sequences in the sample. CDR1 is SGHRS and CDR2 is YFSETQ in the germline V gene. This CDR3 comprises 15 residues. The V gene lost 0 bases and the J gene lost 1 base, with 8 bases spanning the gap. The sample belongs to a study of cytomegalovirus exposure and HLA in healthy donors. Study outcomes and limitations: Donors were assumed by presence/absence analyses to have roughly uniform sequencing depth. Among CMV-associated TCR beta chains, most appeared HLA-restricted in a later analysis.

PCR primers comprised 60 Vbeta and 13 Jbeta primers. TCRdb's table, derived via immunoSEQ multiplex PCR, lists solely in-frame clones and lacks some. The table shows about 140,000 clones, with around 83% occurring only once. The clonotype was recovered from a man aged 35-49 years in good health and CMV-seropositive. Specimen: PBMCs. The chain links TRBV5-1 to TRBJ2-1, with D maybe TRBD1 (5 bases). CDR3 nucleotide sequence: TGCGCCAGCAGCTTGGGCCCAGGGTCCTACAATGAGCAGTTCTTC. Its protein is CASSLGPGSYNEQFF.